This TCR beta chain emerged from a study of blood T cell repertoires in COVID-19. CDR1 and CDR2 from the germline V gene are SGHRS and YFSETQ. Trimming stripped 0 bases from V and 4 bases from J, with 16 bases between. The CDR3 length is 16 residues. Clones were sequenced by immunoSEQ multiplex PCR, and TCRdb holds only the in-frame ones, with some missing. The top ten hold 9.5% to 11% of the sample, which has more than 110,000 clones, more than 80% seen once. The V gene is TRBV5-1, the J gene TRBJ1-2; a possible D gene is TRBD1 (5 bases). This sequence originates from a woman aged 80 or over with acute or convalescent COVID-19. The sample consisted of peripheral blood. The CDR3 spells CASSLVLAGSGYGYTF. CDR3 nucleotide sequence: TGCGCCAGCAGCTTGGTTCTCGCAGGGTCCGGCTATGGCTACACCTTC.